The 31 T cell receptor beta chains below come from one sample, sequenced in a study of monozygotic twins with inflammatory bowel disease. TCRdb reprocessed the 5' RACE reads, with one entry per CDR3 protein and no DNA. Its clone listing holds nearly 450,000 distinct CDR3 sequences. The sequenced material came from blood. The receptors shown here come from a human donor with ulcerative colitis or Crohn's disease, or a healthy co-twin of an affected twin (not recorded which).

The rearrangement uses TRBV5-1 and TRBJ2-1; TCRdb picks TRBD2, but there is no DNA to check that call. Germline loops: CDR1 SGHRS, CDR2 YFSETQ. This CDR3 is 15 amino acids long. CDR3 sequence: CASRGTSGIYNEQFF.

The chain recombines TRBV18 with TRBJ1-1; TCRdb lists TRBD1, though no DNA is available to test this call. The germline gives CDR1 KGHSH, CDR2 LQKENI. The CDR3 is 16 residues long. The CDR3 region is CASSPSRGDMNTEAFF.

The chain carries TRBV30 and TRBJ2-1. CDR3 length: 12 amino acids. Germline-derived CDR1 and CDR2 are GTSNPN and SVGIG (reference sequence). CDR3 sequence: CAWSVAKHEQFF.

V usage is TRBV3-1 and J usage is TRBJ2-7. CDR1 is LGHDT and CDR2 is YNNKEL in the germline V gene (reference sequence). The CDR3 spans 15 residues. CDR3 sequence: CASSQDPGGPYEQYF.

The chain links TRBV7-2 to TRBJ1-6; TCRdb reports TRBD1, a call that lacks DNA to check it against. CDR3 length: 13 residues. Germline values: CDR1 SGHTA, CDR2 FQGNSA. This chain's CDR3 is CASSSGGNSPLHF.

This rearrangement joins TRBV11-2 to TRBJ2-4; without DNA, the TCRdb call of TRBD1 cannot be checked. This CDR3 has 14 amino acids. CDR1 SGHAT and CDR2 FQNNGV come from the germline V gene. The chain's CDR3 is CASTMGAFKNIQYF.

The V call is TRBV27, the J call TRBJ2-1; absent DNA, TCRdb's TRBD1 call cannot be checked. The CDR3 consists of 16 residues. The germline gives CDR1 MNHEY, CDR2 SMNVEV (reference sequence). CDR3 sequence: CASSLAGQGIYNEQFF.

The rearrangement links TRBV19 to TRBJ2-3; TCRdb's D call, TRBD2, is unchecked because there is no DNA. This CDR3 region has 17 residues. The germline CDR1 and CDR2 sequences are LNHDA and SQIVND (reference sequence). The CDR3 is CASSIPTSGRGGDTQYF.

The chain combines TRBV7-2 with TRBJ1-5; TCRdb picks TRBD1, but there is no DNA to check that call. Germline values: CDR1 SGHTA, CDR2 FQGNSA. This CDR3 spans 16 amino acids. Here the CDR3 reads CASSTTGQGARQPQHF.

The chain links TRBV4-2 to TRBJ2-7; TCRdb outputs TRBD2, but without DNA this stays unchecked. The V gene's germline CDR1 is LGHNA and CDR2 YNFKEQ. This CDR3 contains 15 residues. CDR3: CASSQATSGGYEQYF.

This rearrangement joins TRBV12-3 or TRBV12-4 to TRBJ2-3. CDR3 length equals 13 residues. CDR3: CASSLLFPDTQYF.

This sequence joins TRBV11-2 and TRBJ2-7; TCRdb's assignment of TRBD1 cannot be checked, as there is no DNA. Germline V gene sequence: CDR1 SGHAT, CDR2 FQNNGV. The CDR3 totals 16 residues. The CDR3 loop is CASSSLGTGGTREQYF.

The rearrangement joins TRBV5-1 to TRBJ2-5. CDR1 is SGHRS and CDR2 is YFSETQ in the germline V gene. This CDR3 contains 16 residues. CDR3 residues: CASSLVSALGQETQYF. Based on the CDR3 plus reference TRBV5-1 and TRBJ2-5, the full variable domain is KAGVTQTPRYLIKTRGQQVTLSCSPISGHRSVSWYQQTPGQGLQFLFEYFSETQRNKGNFPGRFSGRQFSNSRSEMNVSTLELGDSALYLCASSLVSALGQETQYFGPGTRLLVL.

The chain employs TRBV5-1 and TRBJ2-1. Germline values: CDR1 SGHRS, CDR2 YFSETQ. This CDR3 has 15 residues. The CDR3 is CASSFGRSYYNEQFF.

The chain combines TRBV5-5 with TRBJ2-7; the D gene TCRdb calls, TRBD1, cannot be checked with no DNA. Germline V gene data show CDR1 as SGHKS and CDR2 as YYEKEE (reference sequence). The CDR3 runs 15 residues. This CDR3 is CASSPGLGSQLAQYF.

This CDR3 is CASSSVQWADTQYF. V is TRBV5-1 and J is TRBJ2-3. Germline V gene sequence: CDR1 SGHRS, CDR2 YFSETQ. The CDR3 sequence is 14 residues long.

The chain is built from TRBV11-2 and TRBJ1-4; TCRdb's D call, TRBD1, is unchecked because there is no DNA. Germline V gene lookup returns CDR1 SGHAT and CDR2 FQNNGV. The CDR3 sequence is 14 residues long. Here the CDR3 reads CASSAGQGHEKLFF.

V and J are TRBV20-1 and TRBJ2-3; the TCRdb call, TRBD1, lacks DNA for checking. This CDR3 spans 13 amino acids. Per germline, CDR1 DFQATT and CDR2 SNEGSKA (reference sequence). Here the CDR3 reads CSAGGVLTDTQYF.

The chain carries TRBV18 and TRBJ1-3. The CDR3 totals 16 residues. The germline V gene has CDR1 KGHSH and CDR2 LQKENI. This CDR3 is CASSPPVGSLRNTIYF.

The rearrangement joins TRBV12-2 to TRBJ2-1; TCRdb outputs TRBD2, but without DNA this stays unchecked. TRBV12-2 is a listed pseudogene. CDR3 length equals 15 residues. CDR3 sequence: CASREGLAGVNEQFF.

This chain uses TRBV12-3 or TRBV12-4 with TRBJ2-3; the D call from TCRdb, TRBD2, cannot be confirmed without DNA. The length of the CDR3 is 15 residues. The CDR3 spells CASSLSLAGGDTQYF.

The CDR3 sequence: CSVTSGQEMNYNEQFF. V is TRBV29-1 and J is TRBJ2-1; TCRdb outputs TRBD1, but without DNA this stays unchecked. The germline V gene encodes CDR1 SQVTM and CDR2 ANQGSEA. The CDR3 totals 16 residues.

The V gene is TRBV7-2, the J gene TRBJ1-2. Germline values: CDR1 SGHTA, CDR2 FQGNSA. The CDR3 length is 14 residues. CDR3 loop: CASSLDSLNYGYTF.

The CDR3 region is CASSPTGQGDQPQHF. The V gene is TRBV5-1, the J gene TRBJ1-5; TCRdb names TRBD1, which stays unverified in the absence of DNA. The CDR3 is made up of 15 amino acids. Germline V gene data show CDR1 as SGHRS and CDR2 as YFSETQ.

The rearrangement joins TRBV6-1 to TRBJ2-5; no DNA is available, so the TRBD1 call from TCRdb remains unchecked. The CDR3 is 14 residues long. CDR1 is MNHNS, CDR2 SASEGT, per germline. CDR3 sequence reads: CASPGRGNSETQYF.

The chain has TRBV6-5 and TRBJ2-7; TCRdb lists TRBD1, though no DNA is available to test this call. From germline, CDR1 is MNHEY and CDR2 SVGAGI. This CDR3 is built from 15 residues. CDR3 amino acids: CASSYSSQGAAGQYF.

The chain links TRBV3-1 to TRBJ2-2; TCRdb names TRBD2, which stays unverified in the absence of DNA. Germline CDR1 LGHDT, CDR2 YNNKEL (reference sequence). CDR3 size: 18 residues. The CDR3: CASSHSLPRDSNTGELFF.

The rearrangement links TRBV7-2 to TRBJ2-7; TCRdb names TRBD1, which stays unverified in the absence of DNA. The CDR3 has 15 residues. From germline, CDR1 is SGHTA and CDR2 FQGNSA. The CDR3: CASSLEDRGLYEQYF.

V and J are TRBV4-1 and TRBJ2-1; the D call from TCRdb, TRBD1, cannot be confirmed without DNA. Germline V gene sequence: CDR1 MGHRA, CDR2 YSYEKL. This CDR3 region has 17 residues. The CDR3 loop reads CASSQEGTGKLGNEQFF.

The gene calls are TRBV7-2 and TRBJ2-1. The CDR3 runs 13 residues. From germline, CDR1 is SGHTA and CDR2 FQGNSA. CDR3 region: CASSLHKYNEQFF.

The V and J genes are TRBV12-3 or TRBV12-4 and TRBJ1-3; the TRBD1 assignment by TCRdb is unverifiable without DNA. The CDR3 is 16 amino acids. CDR3 loop: CASTRDRGFAGNTIYF.